Listed here is a single TCR beta chain. Its antigen is not known. Sequenced material consisted of expressed TCRB transcripts (all of the isolated RNA was reverse transcribed). Using immunoSEQ multiplex PCR, the repertoire was profiled, and TCRdb retains in-frame clones only, with some absent. The top ten clones hold about 0.097% of a sample with over 500,000 clones, roughly 15% of them seen once. This CDR3 contains 15 residues. Germline values: CDR1 MDHEN, CDR2 SYDVKM. Trimming pared 4 bases from V and 5 bases from J, leaving 15 bases between. The sample originates from a study of beta chain features in type 1 diabetes. Findings and caveats of the study: Shorter templates may be favored by PCR, equally so in patients and controls.

The sequencing sample was made of naive CD4+ T cells from blood. The chain employs TRBV28 and TRBJ2-1; D possibly matches TRBD1 or TRBD2 (5 bases each). The clonotype was recovered from a young man in good health. The CDR3: CASSWPGTTDNEQFF. The CDR3 DNA follows: TGTGCCAGCAGTTGGCCCGGGACGACCGACAATGAGCAGTTCTTC.